The 24 T cell receptor beta chains below come from one sample, sequenced in a study of lung T cells in sarcoidosis with Löfgren's syndrome. TCRdb ran MiXCR on the reads and lists one entry per CDR3 protein. The table shows some 19,000 distinct CDR3 sequences, with around 23% occurring only once. Sequenced: CD4+ T cells from bronchoalveolar lavage. The receptors shown here come from a human donor with sarcoidosis (Löfgren's syndrome or another form), or a control subject (not recorded which).

This clonotype has a count of ten or more. J is TRBJ2-7 and V is TRBV7-2; 8 nucleotides agree with TRBD1. The CDR3 is 14 residues long. Germline trimming cut 5 bases from V and 1 base from J; bases unmatched to any gene: 4. Germline CDR1 SGHTA, CDR2 FQGNSA. The CDR3 spells CASSDRDRSYEQYF. CDR3 bases: TGTGCCAGCAGCGATCGGGACAGGTCCTACGAGCAGTACTTC.

This clonotype was detected ten times or more. The chain is built from TRBV18 and TRBJ1-1, with D possibly being TRBD1 (6 bases). The CDR3 runs 13 residues. Trimming shortened V by 3 bases and J by 1 base, and 6 bases separated the two germline ends. CDR1 is KGHSH, CDR2 LQKENI, per germline. CDR3 coding DNA: TGTGCCAGCTCACCGGGACAGAACACTGAAGCTTTCTTT. It yields the protein CASSPGQNTEAFF.

This clonotype was seen a few times. The chain carries TRBV6-1 and TRBJ2-5; possible D gene TRBD1, 5 bases. Germline V gene sequence: CDR1 MNHNS, CDR2 SASEGT. The ends were cut back, 7 bases at V and 9 bases at J, with 15 bases in the middle. The CDR3 has 12 residues. CDR3 amino acids: CASTRQGAAQYF. CDR3 DNA sequence: TGTGCCAGCACCCGCCAGGGCGCGGCCCAGTACTTC.

As for this clonotype: A much larger clone differs by one base, so this may be a read error. Because it lacks the conserved phenylalanine or tryptophan at the end, this CDR3 is likely a read error. This rearrangement joins TRBV20-1 to TRBJ2-5, with D possibly being TRBD2 (5 bases). Germline loops: CDR1 DFQATT, CDR2 SNEGSKA (reference sequence). This CDR3 has 12 amino acids. The germline V and J ends were trimmed by 3 bases and 2 bases, with 7 bases remaining between them. The CDR3 sequence is CSARGVQETQYS. CDR3 DNA sequence: TGCAGTGCTAGGGGAGTTCAAGAGACCCAGTACTCC.

Points on this clonotype: This may arise from a read error, as a much more abundant clone is one base away. The J gene is TRBJ2-1, the V gene TRBV7-2; 10 nucleotides align to TRBD1. CDR3 length equals 15 residues. CDR1 is SGHTA, CDR2 FQGNSA, per germline. This CDR3 reads CAGSLGQGKLNEQFF. The CDR3 DNA reads TGTGCCGGCAGCTTGGGACAGGGGAAACTCAATGAGCAGTTCTTC.

On this clonotype itself: One base away lies a much larger clone, so this may be a sequencing read error. Since the CDR3 does not end with the conserved phenylalanine or tryptophan, this likely comes from a read error. The rearrangement links TRBV7-9 to TRBJ1-1, with D perhaps TRBD1 (5 bases). V lost 5 bases, J lost 6 bases, and 13 bases lay in between. Germline V lookup: CDR1 SEHNR, CDR2 FQNEAQ (reference sequence). This CDR3 spans 13 amino acids. The CDR3 sequence: CASSRSGQSEAFS. The DNA of the CDR3 is TGTGCCAGCAGCCGCTCAGGGCAGTCTGAAGCTTTCTCT.

This clonotype was recorded at least ten times. The chain links TRBV7-2 to TRBJ2-3, with D tentatively TRBD2 (5 bases). The CDR3 runs 19 residues. The V and J ends lost 4 bases and 5 bases respectively, with 28 bases between them. CDR1 and CDR2 from the germline V gene are SGHTA and FQGNSA. CDR3 amino acids: CASSSGQLDSLMAGDTQYF. The CDR3 DNA is TGTGCCAGCAGCTCCGGTCAATTGGACTCCCTAATGGCTGGAGATACGCAGTATTTT.

In its sample, this clonotype was seen many times. CDR3: CATSDSPGLAGGPSYNEQFF. CDR3 in DNA: TGTGCCACCAGTGATTCCCCGGGACTAGCGGGAGGACCCTCCTACAATGAGCAGTTCTTC. This rearrangement joins TRBV24-1 to TRBJ2-1, with TRBD2 matching over 15 bases. The CDR3 loop spans 20 amino acids. V shed 2 bases and J 0 bases; nucleotides not matched to a gene: 7. Per the germline V gene, CDR1 is KGHDR and CDR2 is SFDVKD.

As concerns this clonotype: A single base separates this from a much larger clone, so it may be a read error. The CDR3: CASRTGTGSTGELLF. The CDR3 nucleotides read TGTGCCAGTCGAACCGGGACAGGGAGCACCGGGGAGCTGCTTTTT. The chain combines TRBV28 with TRBJ2-2, with 9 bases fitting TRBD1. Looked up from germline, CDR1 is MDHEN and CDR2 is SYDVKM. This CDR3 spans 15 amino acids.

This clonotype was recorded many times. The chain couples TRBV7-2 to TRBJ2-7; TRBD2 matches at 13 bases. CDR1 and CDR2 from the germline V gene are SGHTA and FQGNSA. The junction had 13 bases not matched to a gene; V was cut back by 5 bases and J by 3 bases. CDR3 length: 18 residues. The CDR3, as DNA: TGTGCCAGCAGCACCAGGACTAGCGGGAGCGAAGTAGTCTACGAGCAGTACTTC. Amino acid sequence: CASSTRTSGSEVVYEQYF. Using reference TRBV7-2 and TRBJ2-7 for the parts outside the CDR3, the full variable domain is GAGVSQSPSNKVTEKGKDVELRCDPISGHTALYWYRQSLGQGLEFLIYFQGNSAPDKSGLPSDRFSAERTGGSVSTLTIQRTQQEDSAVYLCASSTRTSGSEVVYEQYFGPGTRLTVT.

Comment on this clonotype: A read error may be the cause here, since a much bigger clone is one base away. The chain couples TRBV25-1 to TRBJ1-4, with 7 bases identical to TRBD1. With V trimmed by 10 bases and J by 4 bases, 6 bases remained unmatched. The germline V gene encodes CDR1 MGHDK and CDR2 SYGVNS. The CDR3 is made up of 13 amino acids. The CDR3 coding sequence is TGTGCCACCTGGGACAGCTTTAATGAAAAACTGTTTTTT. The encoded protein is CATWDSFNEKLFF.

There are many counts of this clonotype. The V gene is TRBV7-2, the J gene TRBJ2-7, with a possible D match to TRBD1 (6 bases). Germline CDR1 SGHTA, CDR2 FQGNSA. V shed 4 bases and J shed 3 bases, with 10 bases lying between them. CDR3 size: 13 residues. CDR3 DNA sequence: TGTGCCAGCAGCTCAGACAGGAGCTACGAGCAGTACTTC. Translation: CASSSDRSYEQYF.

This clonotype was observed many times. J is TRBJ2-2 and V is TRBV29-1; D not resolved. Per the germline V gene, CDR1 is SQVTM and CDR2 is ANQGSEA. This CDR3 has 14 amino acids. Trimming removed 7 bases at V and 1 base at J, with 13 bases between. The chain's CDR3 is CSATQELNTGELFF. The CDR3 coding sequence is TGCAGCGCGACGCAAGAGCTGAACACCGGGGAGCTGTTTTTT.

V usage is TRBV12-3 or TRBV12-4 and J usage is TRBJ2-5; 9 nucleotides match TRBD2. This CDR3 spans 15 amino acids. V lost 8 bases to trimming and J lost 3 bases; unmatched junction nucleotides: 10. The CDR3 protein is CASGDYLAGEETQYF. The CDR3 region has the DNA TGTGCCAGCGGGGACTACTTAGCGGGGGAAGAGACCCAGTACTTC.

Comments on this clonotype: Compared with germline, one end of the junction differs, possibly owing to a read error. The genes are TRBV5-4 and TRBJ1-3; D is possibly TRBD1 (6 bases). CDR1 and CDR2 from the germline V gene are SGHNT and YYREEE (reference sequence). The CDR3 totals 15 residues. Here the CDR3 DNA reads TGTGCCAGCAGCTCGACAGGCTTCTCTGGAGACACCATATATTTT. This sequence encodes CASSSTGFSGDTIYF.

The table lists this clonotype with many counts. V gene TRBV19 combines with J gene TRBJ2-4; D call uncertain. The length of the CDR3 is 15 residues. Germline CDR1 LNHDA, CDR2 SQIVND (reference sequence). Trimming stripped 2 bases from V and 8 bases from J, with 16 bases between. The CDR3 sequence: CASSIKGGRLDIQYF. The CDR3 DNA is TGTGCCAGTAGTATAAAGGGTGGAAGATTGGACATTCAGTACTTC.

This clonotype was counted ten times or more. V is TRBV2 and J is TRBJ2-5, with D perhaps matching TRBD1 (7 bases). V dropped 7 bases and J dropped 5 bases, with 20 bases sitting between them. The CDR3 has 15 amino acids. CDR1 is SNHLY and CDR2 is FYNNEI in the germline V gene. As DNA, the CDR3 is TGTGCCAGCACTTCCAGAGGAGGGGGCGCCGAGACCCAGTACTTC. Its translation is CASTSRGGGAETQYF.

This clonotype is medium-sized (0.01 to 0.1%) by share. The genes are TRBV6-1 and TRBJ2-7, with D uncertain. The CDR3 extends over 16 amino acids. Trimming took off 6 bases at V and 4 bases at J, with 22 bases between the two ends. CDR1 is MNHNS and CDR2 is SASEGT in the germline V gene. CDR3 sequence reads: CASSSGVGIASYEQYF. The DNA of the CDR3 is TGTGCCAGCAGCTCGGGCGTAGGGATCGCCTCTTACGAGCAGTACTTC.

Comment on this clonotype: This may be a read error, as it is one base from a much larger clone. The chain combines TRBV11-1 with TRBJ2-1; no reliable D call. Per the germline V gene, CDR1 is SGHAT and CDR2 is FQDESV (reference sequence). Trimming removed 3 bases from V and 0 bases from J, with 6 bases in between. This CDR3 spans 14 amino acids. The CDR3 here is CASSFVISYNEQFF. CDR3 bases: TGTGCCAGCAGCTTCGTGATCTCCTACAATGAGCAGTTCTTC.

This clonotype has at least ten counts. The chain uses TRBV5-4 and TRBJ2-7; 8 bases are a match to TRBD2. Germline CDR1 and CDR2: SGHNT and YYREEE (reference sequence). The junction had 6 bases not matched to a gene; V was cut back by 4 bases and J by 0 bases. This CDR3 contains 15 residues. The CDR3 region has the DNA TGTGCCAGCAGCACCACTAGCGGAAGCTCCTACGAGCAGTACTTC. It specifies CASSTTSGSSYEQYF. The entire variable domain, with the rest obtained from reference TRBV5-4 and TRBJ2-7, is as follows: ETGVTQSPTHLIKTRGQQVTLRCSSQSGHNTVSWYQQALGQGPQFIFQYYREEENGRGNFPPRFSGLQFPNYSSELNVNALELDDSALYLCASSTTSGSSYEQYFGPGTRLTVT.

This clonotype was counted ten times or more. The chain has TRBV3-1 and TRBJ1-1; D call uncertain. The length of the CDR3 is 13 residues. V lost 4 bases to trimming and J lost 1 base, with 7 bases between them. The germline gives CDR1 LGHDT, CDR2 YNNKEL (reference sequence). CDR3 nucleotide sequence: TGTGCCAGCAGCCTGATGACGAACACTGAAGCTTTCTTT. Its translation is CASSLMTNTEAFF.

This clonotype was picked up many times. The chain couples TRBV28 to TRBJ2-7; TRBD1 aligns across 8 bases. This CDR3 comprises 14 residues. J was trimmed by 3 bases and V by 5 bases; bases with no gene match: 6. Germline V CDR1 and CDR2: MDHEN, SYDVKM. Here the CDR3 DNA reads TGTGCCAGCAGTGCCGGGACAGGACTCTACGAGCAGTACTTC. Translated: CASSAGTGLYEQYF.

The rearrangement uses TRBV11-1 and TRBJ1-1; no firm D call. Germline-derived CDR1 and CDR2 are SGHAT and FQDESV (reference sequence). There are 14 residues in the CDR3. Trimming stripped 2 bases from V and 0 bases from J, with 7 bases between. Written as DNA, the CDR3 is TGTGCCAGCAGCTTAAACGGGTTGAACACTGAAGCTTTCTTT. Translating gives CASSLNGLNTEAFF.

This clonotype is medium-sized by share. The V and J genes are TRBV28 and TRBJ1-1; D not certain. CDR1 is MDHEN and CDR2 is SYDVKM in the germline V gene. This CDR3 spans 14 amino acids. The CDR3 spells CASHMGLMNTEAFF. CDR3 DNA: TGTGCGAGCCATATGGGGTTAATGAACACTGAAGCTTTCTTT.